The 14 T cell receptor beta chains in this list originate from one sample, sequenced in a study of blood T cell repertoires in COVID-19 (dated by TCRdb to 2020 to 2021). The library relied on the immunoSEQ multiplex PCR assay. Drawn from immuneACCESS, this table holds only the in-frame rearrangements with V and J called that TCRdb kept. Clones are partly lost; checked studies trace under half to an unresolved V gene and leave the rest unexplained. The table for this sample lists roughly 320,000 clones; approximately 90% of them were counted only once. The top ten clones comprise about 4.2% of the sample. Sequencing used PBMCs or T cells enriched from blood (not recorded which). These receptor sequences come from a young man who had recovered from COVID-19.

The V call is TRBV2, the J call TRBJ2-2; D may be TRBD2 (5 bases). The CDR3 is 13 residues long. CDR1 is SNHLY and CDR2 is FYNNEI in the germline V gene. Trimming cost V 6 bases and J 7 bases, with 12 bases left between them. The CDR3 DNA reads as TGTGCCAGCAGGACCATTGGAGGCGGGGAGCTGTTTTTT. Protein product: CASRTIGGGELFF. Supplemented by reference TRBV2 and TRBJ2-2, the full variable domain reads EPEVTQTPSHQVTQMGQEVILRCVPISNHLYFYWYRQILGQKVEFLVSFYNNEISEKSEIFDDQFSVERPDGSNFTLKIRSTKLEDSAMYFCASRTIGGGELFFGEGSRLTVL.

CDR3 DNA sequence: TGTGCCAGCAGCTTAGAGGCGGGAGTACCCTACAATGAGCAGTTCTTC. Translating it yields CASSLEAGVPYNEQFF. The gene calls are TRBV11-3 and TRBJ2-1, with 7 bases fitting TRBD2. Losses at the gene ends were 0 bases for V and 2 bases for J; bases not matched to a gene: 4. This CDR3 spans 16 amino acids. Germline lookup yields CDR1 SGHNT and CDR2 YENEEA.

The rearrangement joins TRBV19 to TRBJ2-7; 9 nucleotides agree with TRBD1. Trimming removed 4 bases from V and 4 bases from J; junction bases left unmatched: 11. CDR3 length equals 16 residues. Germline V lookup: CDR1 LNHDA, CDR2 SQIVND (reference sequence). CDR3 sequence: CASSRLTGTGTYEQYF. CDR3 in DNA: TGTGCCAGTAGTAGACTAACCGGGACAGGGACTTACGAGCAGTACTTC.

The rearrangement joins TRBV5-1 to TRBJ2-7, with D tentatively TRBD2 (6 bases). This CDR3 is built from 12 residues. V dropped 4 bases and J dropped 10 bases, with 15 bases sitting between them. Germline V gene data show CDR1 as SGHRS and CDR2 as YFSETQ. CDR3 sequence reads: CASSEPQGLQYF. As DNA, the CDR3 is TGCGCCAGCAGCGAACCGCAGGGACTTCAGTACTTC.

This chain joins TRBV7-9 and TRBJ1-1; the D is unclear. V was trimmed by 8 bases and J by 6 bases, leaving 10 bases between them. Germline-derived CDR1 and CDR2 are SEHNR and FQNEAQ (reference sequence). There are 11 residues in the CDR3. CDR3 amino acids: CASELRAEAFF. The CDR3 nucleotides are TGTGCCAGCGAATTACGGGCTGAAGCTTTCTTT.

J is TRBJ2-3 and V is TRBV27; the D is unclear. The CDR3 has 15 amino acids. Germline V CDR1 and CDR2: MNHEY, SMNVEV (reference sequence). Trimming removed 6 bases from V and 1 base from J, with 14 bases in between. The CDR3 nucleotides are TGTGCCAGCAGGCAGCAGGTTGATCGCACAGATACGCAGTATTTT. This codes for CASRQQVDRTDTQYF.

A single count supports this clone. The genes are TRBV18 and TRBJ2-4; TRBD1 aligns across 8 bases. The CDR3 spans 20 residues. V trimming: 1 base; J trimming: 3 bases; junction bases outside the gene matches: 17. CDR1 and CDR2 (germline): KGHSH, LQKENI. CDR3 sequence: CASSPLLDREEVRVKNIQYF. The CDR3 bases are TGTGCCAGCTCACCACTCCTGGACAGGGAGGAGGTTAGGGTCAAAAACATTCAGTACTTC. Combining the CDR3 with reference TRBV18 and TRBJ2-4 gives the whole variable domain NAGVMQNPRHLVRRRGQEARLRCSPMKGHSHVYWYRQLPEEGLKFMVYLQKENIIDESGMPKERFSAEFPKEGPSILRIQQVVRGDSAAYFCASSPLLDREEVRVKNIQYFGAGTRLSVL.

This clone was counted a few times. The chain links TRBV27 to TRBJ1-2, with D perhaps matching TRBD1 (6 bases). From germline, CDR1 is MNHEY and CDR2 SMNVEV (reference sequence). Trimming cost V 5 bases and J 8 bases, with 15 bases left between them. This CDR3 has 13 amino acids. Here the CDR3 DNA reads TGTGCCAGCAGTAAGGGACACCCCTACGGCTACACCTTC. Its protein product is CASSKGHPYGYTF.

The chain is built from TRBV27 and TRBJ1-6; 9 bases map to TRBD1. CDR3 length: 19 residues. J lost 1 base, V lost 5 bases, and 12 bases had no gene match. Per germline, CDR1 MNHEY and CDR2 SMNVEV (reference sequence). The CDR3 loop is CASSVHRGRGESYNSPLHF. The CDR3, as DNA: TGTGCCAGCAGTGTTCACAGGGGGCGAGGAGAGTCCTATAATTCACCCCTCCACTTT.

This clone was seen a handful of times. This chain links TRBV19 with TRBJ1-6; possibly TRBD1 for D (5 bases). Trimming shortened V by 9 bases and J by 0 bases, and 9 bases separated the two germline ends. CDR3 size: 14 residues. Germline V CDR1 and CDR2: LNHDA, SQIVND (reference sequence). The CDR3 reads CASRQSSYNSPLHF. The CDR3 DNA reads as TGTGCCAGCAGACAGAGCTCCTATAATTCACCCCTCCACTTT. The whole variable domain, remainder taken from reference TRBV19 and TRBJ1-6, is DGGITQSPKYLFRKEGQNVTLSCEQNLNHDAMYWYRQDPGQGLRLIYYSQIVNDFQKGDIAEGYSVSREKKESFPLTVTSAQKNPTAFYLCASRQSSYNSPLHFGNGTRLTVT.

This rearrangement joins TRBV6-1 to TRBJ2-1; TRBD2 aligns across 10 bases. V was clipped by 0 bases and J by 9 bases; unmatched bases: 8. The CDR3 totals 16 residues. Germline V gene sequence: CDR1 MNHNS, CDR2 SASEGT. The CDR3 nucleotides are TGTGCCAGCAGTGAAGCGCTGGGACTAGCGATCAGTGAGCAGTTCTTC. Its translation is CASSEALGLAISEQFF.

This clone was detected once. V and J are TRBV11-2 and TRBJ2-7; the D gene is possibly TRBD1 (6 bases). Germline loops: CDR1 SGHAT, CDR2 FQNNGV. The CDR3 runs to 18 residues. Trimming pared 2 bases from V and 9 bases from J, leaving 29 bases between. The CDR3 spells CASSLSRDTAGSGFGQYF. CDR3 DNA sequence: TGTGCCAGCAGCTTATCACGGGACACAGCAGGGTCGGGGTTCGGGCAGTACTTC.

The V gene is TRBV5-1, the J gene TRBJ1-4; weak D call: TRBD1 (5 bases). The CDR3 is 16 amino acids. Trimming removed 4 bases at V and 3 bases at J, with 16 bases between. The germline V gene encodes CDR1 SGHRS and CDR2 YFSETQ. The CDR3 nucleotides read TGCGCCAGCAGCCTACCCTTTGGGGGGGCTAATGAAAAACTGTTTTTT. Translation gives CASSLPFGGANEKLFF.

The chain carries TRBV6-5 and TRBJ1-5, with 7 bases lining up with TRBD1. Germline CDR1 reads MNHEY; CDR2 reads SVGAGI. Trimming at V came to 7 bases and at J to 5 bases, leaving 5 bases not matched to a gene. The CDR3 consists of 13 residues. In DNA, the CDR3 is TGTGCCAGCACGGGGACAGTAGATCAGCCCCAGCATTTT. It codes for CASTGTVDQPQHF.